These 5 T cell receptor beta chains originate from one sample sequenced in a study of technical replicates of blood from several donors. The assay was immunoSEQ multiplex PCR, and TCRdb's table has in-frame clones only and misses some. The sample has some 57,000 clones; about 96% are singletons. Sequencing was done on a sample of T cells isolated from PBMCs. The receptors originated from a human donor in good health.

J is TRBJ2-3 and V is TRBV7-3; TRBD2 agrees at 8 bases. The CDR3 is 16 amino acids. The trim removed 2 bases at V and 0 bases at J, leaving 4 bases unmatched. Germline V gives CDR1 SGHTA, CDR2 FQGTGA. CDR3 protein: CASSLWAGGSTDTQYF. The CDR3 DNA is TGTGCCAGCAGCTTATGGGCGGGGGGTAGCACAGATACGCAGTATTTT.

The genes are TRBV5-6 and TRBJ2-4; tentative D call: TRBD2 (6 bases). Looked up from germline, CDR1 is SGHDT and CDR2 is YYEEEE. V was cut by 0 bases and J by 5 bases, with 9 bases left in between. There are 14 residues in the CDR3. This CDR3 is CASSLVGSENIQYF. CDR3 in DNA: TGTGCCAGCAGCTTGGTCGGGAGCGAAAACATTCAGTACTTC.

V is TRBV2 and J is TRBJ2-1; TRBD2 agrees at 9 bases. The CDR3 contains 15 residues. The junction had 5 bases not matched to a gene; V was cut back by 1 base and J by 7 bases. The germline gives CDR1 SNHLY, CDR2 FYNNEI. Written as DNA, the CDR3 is TGTGCCAGCAGTGAAGGGCGGGGGGGCTTGAATGAGCAGTTCTTC. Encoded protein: CASSEGRGGLNEQFF.

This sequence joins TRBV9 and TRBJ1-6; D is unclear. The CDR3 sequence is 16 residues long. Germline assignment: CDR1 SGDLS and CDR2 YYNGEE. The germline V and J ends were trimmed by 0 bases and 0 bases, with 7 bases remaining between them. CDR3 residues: CASSVGESSYNSPLHF. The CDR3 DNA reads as TGTGCCAGCAGCGTAGGGGAGAGCTCCTATAATTCACCCCTCCACTTT. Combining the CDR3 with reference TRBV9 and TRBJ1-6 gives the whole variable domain DSGVTQTPKHLITATGQRVTLRCSPRSGDLSVYWYQQSLDQGLQFLIQYYNGEERAKGNILERFSAQQFPDLHSELNLSSLELGDSALYFCASSVGESSYNSPLHFGNGTRLTVT.

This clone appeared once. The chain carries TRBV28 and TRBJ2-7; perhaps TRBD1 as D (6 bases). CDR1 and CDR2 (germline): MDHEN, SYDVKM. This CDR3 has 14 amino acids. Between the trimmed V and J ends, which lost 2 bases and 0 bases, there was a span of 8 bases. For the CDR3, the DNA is TGTGCCAGCAGTTTACCAGGGGACTCCTACGAGCAGTACTTC. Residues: CASSLPGDSYEQYF.